This T cell receptor beta chain was obtained from a study of blood T cells in healthy people across ages. Study in general: The template switching approach captured approximately one barcoded beta molecule for every two T cells.

Overall study results and limits: Higher naive T cell percentage went strongly together with higher TCR beta diversity.

A sample-barcoded 5' primer and a J-beta primer mix were used in a second PCR of roughly 7 to 11 cycles. Template switching added a 12-random-nucleotide identifier to every cDNA molecule. TCRdb analysed the 5' RACE reads with MiXCR anew, one entry per CDR3 protein. The repertoire holds about 630,000 distinct CDR3 sequences, over 20% seen once, with approximately 3.7% in the top ten. A word on this clonotype: The target antigen is unknown.

This CDR3 is 13 amino acids long. Germline V gene sequence: CDR1 MNHNS, CDR2 SASEGT. Trimming shortened V by 1 base and J by 6 bases, and 6 bases separated the two germline ends. The receptor was derived from a man aged 65 to 79 in good health. What was sequenced was blood. The chain joins TRBV6-1 to TRBJ2-2, with D tentatively TRBD1 (5 bases). The CDR3 DNA sequence: TGTGCCAGCAGTGAAGTAGGGGCCGGGGAGCTGTTTTTT. Amino acid sequence: CASSEVGAGELFF.